The rows below give T cell receptor beta chains drawn from one sample of a study of CD8+CD57+ T cells in acquired aplastic anemia. Each CDR3 protein gets one entry after TCRdb re-called the reads with MiXCR. The data show 95,000 to 150,000 distinct CDR3 sequences, about 40% seen once. The sequencing sample was made of sorted CD4+, CD8+, or CD8+CD57+ T cells (not recorded which) from PBMCs. These receptors were obtained from a human donor with aplastic anemia. The CDR3 runs from the conserved cysteine through the conserved F or W. Each record gives: CDR3 length, V gene, J gene, clone size, D gene, CDR3 protein, CDR3 DNA. The D gene is left open where the match is weak. Not every row has a clone size; where given, it reads once, few, many or a size class.

CDR3 length: 15; V gene: TRBV4-2; J gene: TRBJ2-1; clone size: -; D gene: -; CDR3 protein: CASSPLSVSYNEQFF; CDR3 DNA: TGTGCCAGCAGCCCCCTTTCTGTCTCCTACAATGAGCAGTTCTTC
CDR3 length: 15; V gene: TRBV7-9; J gene: TRBJ2-2; clone size: many; D gene: TRBD1; CDR3 protein: CASSRWTGEGGELFF; CDR3 DNA: TGTGCCAGCAGCCGATGGACAGGGGAAGGCGGGGAGCTGTTTTTT
CDR3 length: 15; V gene: TRBV10-1; J gene: TRBJ2-4; clone size: many; D gene: -; CDR3 protein: CASSESNRAGNIQYF; CDR3 DNA: TGCGCCAGCAGTGAGTCGAACAGGGCGGGGAACATTCAGTACTTC
CDR3 length: 13; V gene: TRBV19; J gene: TRBJ1-2; clone size: many; D gene: -; CDR3 protein: CASGIREPYGYTF; CDR3 DNA: TGTGCCAGTGGTATCCGGGAACCTTATGGCTACACCTTC
CDR3 length: 14; V gene: TRBV10-3; J gene: TRBJ2-2; clone size: -; D gene: TRBD1; CDR3 protein: CAITWDRGTGELFF; CDR3 DNA: TGTGCCATCACCTGGGACAGGGGTACCGGGGAGCTGTTTTTT
CDR3 length: 15; V gene: TRBV12-3/TRBV12-4; J gene: TRBJ1-1; clone size: many; D gene: TRBD1; CDR3 protein: CASSPRQGAGAEAFF; CDR3 DNA: TGTGCCAGCAGTCCGCGACAGGGGGCGGGGGCTGAAGCTTTCTTT
CDR3 length: 16; V gene: TRBV4-3; J gene: TRBJ2-1; clone size: -; D gene: TRBD2; CDR3 protein: CASSPYGTSGNNEQFF; CDR3 DNA: TGCGCCAGCAGCCCGTACGGGACTAGCGGGAACAATGAGCAGTTCTTC
CDR3 length: 15; V gene: TRBV9; J gene: TRBJ2-7; clone size: many; D gene: TRBD1; CDR3 protein: CASSIRTGLSYEQYF; CDR3 DNA: TGTGCCAGCAGCATCCGGACAGGCCTATCCTACGAGCAGTACTTC
CDR3 length: 16; V gene: TRBV7-8; J gene: TRBJ2-7; clone size: many; D gene: TRBD2; CDR3 protein: CASSSGLADPKGEQYF; CDR3 DNA: TGTGCCAGCAGCTCGGGACTAGCGGACCCGAAGGGGGAGCAGTACTTC
CDR3 length: 15; V gene: TRBV12-3/TRBV12-4; J gene: TRBJ1-1; clone size: -; D gene: -; CDR3 protein: CASSSPTSGNTEAFF; CDR3 DNA: TGTGCCAGCAGTAGCCCCACATCAGGGAACACTGAAGCTTTCTTT
CDR3 length: 12; V gene: TRBV20-1; J gene: TRBJ1-1; clone size: -; D gene: -; CDR3 protein: CSAMDVNTEAFF; CDR3 DNA: TGCAGTGCGATGGATGTGAACACTGAAGCTTTCTTT
CDR3 length: 12; V gene: TRBV5-6; J gene: TRBJ2-7; clone size: many; D gene: -; CDR3 protein: CASSLQAYEQYF; CDR3 DNA: TGTGCCAGCAGCTTGCAAGCCTACGAGCAGTACTTC
CDR3 length: 13; V gene: TRBV24-1; J gene: TRBJ1-5; clone size: few; D gene: -; CDR3 protein: CATLGAPNQPQHF; CDR3 DNA: TGTGCCACCCTCGGGGCGCCAAATCAGCCCCAGCATTTT
CDR3 length: 14; V gene: TRBV2; J gene: TRBJ1-6; clone size: many; D gene: -; CDR3 protein: CASSEGRANSPLHF; CDR3 DNA: TGTGCCAGCAGTGAAGGCAGGGCCAATTCACCCCTCCACTTT
CDR3 length: 13; V gene: TRBV10-3; J gene: TRBJ1-2; clone size: -; D gene: TRBD1; CDR3 protein: CAIRLTGGGGYTF; CDR3 DNA: TGTGCCATCAGGTTGACAGGGGGCGGAGGCTACACCTTC
CDR3 length: 13; V gene: TRBV15; J gene: TRBJ2-7; clone size: -; D gene: -; CDR3 protein: CATRRGRGREQYF; CDR3 DNA: TGTGCCACCAGGAGGGGCAGGGGCCGGGAGCAGTACTTC
CDR3 length: 15; V gene: TRBV19; J gene: TRBJ1-1; clone size: -; D gene: -; CDR3 protein: CASALRDGGNTEAFF; CDR3 DNA: TGTGCCAGCGCGTTGCGGGACGGTGGAAACACTGAAGCTTTCTTT
CDR3 length: 14; V gene: TRBV7-3; J gene: TRBJ2-2; clone size: many; D gene: -; CDR3 protein: CASSPGTGTGELFF; CDR3 DNA: TGTGCCAGCAGCCCAGGGACGGGCACCGGGGAGCTGTTTTTT
CDR3 length: 14; V gene: TRBV2; J gene: TRBJ2-7; clone size: -; D gene: -; CDR3 protein: CASSPTRYVLEQYF; CDR3 DNA: TGTGCCAGCAGTCCGACTAGGTACGTCCTTGAGCAGTACTTC
CDR3 length: 12; V gene: TRBV7-9; J gene: TRBJ2-7; clone size: medium-sized; D gene: -; CDR3 protein: CASSLASGEQYF; CDR3 DNA: TGTGCCAGCAGCTTAGCTTCAGGCGAGCAGTACTTC
CDR3 length: 13; V gene: TRBV24-1; J gene: TRBJ2-3; clone size: -; D gene: TRBD1; CDR3 protein: CATGTDHEITQYF; CDR3 DNA: TGTGCCACCGGGACAGACCACGAAATTACGCAGTATTTT
CDR3 length: 14; V gene: TRBV4-1; J gene: TRBJ1-2; clone size: -; D gene: -; CDR3 protein: CASSQRGLDYGYTF; CDR3 DNA: TGCGCCAGCAGCCAACGGGGTTTGGACTATGGCTACACCTTC
CDR3 length: 12; V gene: TRBV10-3; J gene: TRBJ1-3; clone size: many; D gene: -; CDR3 protein: CAISPGGNTIYF; CDR3 DNA: TGTGCCATCAGTCCAGGGGGAAACACCATATATTTT
CDR3 length: 17; V gene: TRBV5-1; J gene: TRBJ2-1; clone size: -; D gene: TRBD2; CDR3 protein: CASSLGDTSGRVNEQFF; CDR3 DNA: TGCGCCAGCAGCTTGGGGGACACTAGCGGCCGGGTCAATGAGCAGTTCTTC
CDR3 length: 13; V gene: TRBV2; J gene: TRBJ1-2; clone size: -; D gene: -; CDR3 protein: CASSDGTLSGNTF; CDR3 DNA: TGTGCCAGCAGTGACGGGACTCTCTCTGGAAACACCTTC
CDR3 length: 15; V gene: TRBV20-1; J gene: TRBJ1-2; clone size: many; D gene: -; CDR3 protein: CSARDLLKGGYGYTF; CDR3 DNA: TGCAGTGCTAGAGACCTGCTAAAGGGGGGTTATGGCTACACCTTC
CDR3 length: 13; V gene: TRBV7-6; J gene: TRBJ1-1; clone size: many; D gene: -; CDR3 protein: CASSFSVNTEAFF; CDR3 DNA: TGTGCCAGCAGCTTTTCAGTGAACACTGAAGCTTTCTTT
CDR3 length: 13; V gene: TRBV29-1; J gene: TRBJ2-7; clone size: -; D gene: TRBD1; CDR3 protein: CSVSGTGTYEQYF; CDR3 DNA: TGCAGCGTTTCCGGGACAGGCACCTACGAGCAGTACTTC
CDR3 length: 16; V gene: TRBV11-1; J gene: TRBJ2-3; clone size: many; D gene: TRBD1; CDR3 protein: CASSSRQGASTDTQYF; CDR3 DNA: TGTGCCAGCAGCTCCCGACAGGGGGCTAGCACAGATACGCAGTATTTT
CDR3 length: 13; V gene: TRBV29-1; J gene: TRBJ2-6; clone size: -; D gene: -; CDR3 protein: CSVESGLGGVLTF; CDR3 DNA: TGCAGCGTCGAATCGGGTTTAGGGGGCGTCCTGACTTTC
CDR3 length: 15; V gene: TRBV5-4; J gene: TRBJ1-4; clone size: -; D gene: -; CDR3 protein: CASGAWSPGDEKLFF; CDR3 DNA: TGTGCCAGCGGAGCTTGGAGCCCCGGGGATGAAAAACTGTTTTTT
CDR3 length: 17; V gene: TRBV19; J gene: TRBJ1-5; clone size: many; D gene: TRBD1; CDR3 protein: CASSIDLIQGASQPQHF; CDR3 DNA: TGTGCCAGTAGTATAGATCTAATCCAGGGGGCGTCTCAGCCCCAGCATTTT
CDR3 length: 16; V gene: TRBV6-1; J gene: TRBJ2-1; clone size: -; D gene: TRBD2; CDR3 protein: CASRGLVFGSYNEQFF; CDR3 DNA: TGTGCCAGCAGGGGACTAGTATTCGGCTCCTACAATGAGCAGTTCTTC
CDR3 length: 14; V gene: TRBV5-1; J gene: TRBJ1-1; clone size: many; D gene: -; CDR3 protein: CASRESTGGTEAFF; CDR3 DNA: TGCGCCAGCAGGGAATCTACTGGGGGCACTGAAGCTTTCTTT
CDR3 length: 14; V gene: TRBV5-1; J gene: TRBJ2-5; clone size: many; D gene: TRBD1; CDR3 protein: CASSPGTGFTAQYF; CDR3 DNA: TGCGCCAGCAGCCCAGGGACAGGGTTTACGGCCCAGTACTTC
CDR3 length: 15; V gene: TRBV20-1; J gene: TRBJ2-7; clone size: -; D gene: TRBD2; CDR3 protein: CSAGESGVPLYEQYF; CDR3 DNA: TGCAGTGCTGGGGAGAGCGGGGTTCCACTCTACGAGCAGTACTTC
CDR3 length: 11; V gene: TRBV2; J gene: TRBJ1-1; clone size: -; D gene: -; CDR3 protein: CASSYDMEAFF; CDR3 DNA: TGTGCCAGCAGTTACGACATGGAAGCTTTCTTT
CDR3 length: 14; V gene: TRBV2; J gene: TRBJ1-6; clone size: -; D gene: -; CDR3 protein: CASSGRTVNSPLHF; CDR3 DNA: TGTGCCAGCAGTGGGAGGACAGTTAATTCACCCCTCCACTTT
CDR3 length: 14; V gene: TRBV20-1; J gene: TRBJ2-5; clone size: many; D gene: -; CDR3 protein: CSGIRDSLQETQYF; CDR3 DNA: TGCAGTGGGATACGGGACTCCCTCCAAGAGACCCAGTACTTC
CDR3 length: 15; V gene: TRBV25-1; J gene: TRBJ2-1; clone size: -; D gene: -; CDR3 protein: CASSVQAGVYNEQFF; CDR3 DNA: TGTGCCAGCAGTGTCCAAGCGGGTGTTTACAATGAGCAGTTCTTC
CDR3 length: 16; V gene: TRBV5-6; J gene: TRBJ1-2; clone size: -; D gene: TRBD1; CDR3 protein: CASSPGTGARGGGYTF; CDR3 DNA: TGTGCCAGCAGCCCCGGGACAGGGGCCCGGGGGGGTGGCTACACCTTC
CDR3 length: 14; V gene: TRBV15; J gene: TRBJ1-5; clone size: many; D gene: -; CDR3 protein: CATSTVQGNQPQHF; CDR3 DNA: TGTGCCACCAGCACTGTACAGGGCAATCAGCCCCAGCATTTT
CDR3 length: 8; V gene: TRBV20-1; J gene: TRBJ1-1; clone size: many; D gene: -; CDR3 protein: CSAPAAFF; CDR3 DNA: TGCAGTGCCCCAGCGGCTTTCTTT
CDR3 length: 17; V gene: TRBV7-2; J gene: TRBJ2-5; clone size: -; D gene: TRBD1; CDR3 protein: CASSRPGTGGNQETQYF; CDR3 DNA: TGTGCCAGCAGTCGACCCGGGACAGGGGGAAACCAAGAGACCCAGTACTTC
CDR3 length: 13; V gene: TRBV19; J gene: TRBJ1-1; clone size: many; D gene: -; CDR3 protein: CASTTGLNTEAFF; CDR3 DNA: TGTGCCAGTACAACAGGGTTGAACACTGAAGCTTTCTTT
CDR3 length: 16; V gene: TRBV29-1; J gene: TRBJ2-2; clone size: -; D gene: TRBD1; CDR3 protein: CSVEERGQGSTGELFF; CDR3 DNA: TGCAGCGTTGAAGAAAGGGGACAGGGGAGCACCGGGGAGCTGTTTTTT
CDR3 length: 13; V gene: TRBV20-1; J gene: TRBJ1-1; clone size: many; D gene: TRBD1; CDR3 protein: CSASRGRGTEAFF; CDR3 DNA: TGCAGTGCTAGCAGGGGGCGGGGCACTGAAGCTTTCTTT
CDR3 length: 16; V gene: TRBV15; J gene: TRBJ2-7; clone size: -; D gene: -; CDR3 protein: CATSTGGGGSTYEQYF; CDR3 DNA: TGTGCCACCAGCACCGGGGGCGGGGGCTCCACCTACGAGCAGTACTTC
CDR3 length: 13; V gene: TRBV2; J gene: TRBJ1-6; clone size: -; D gene: -; CDR3 protein: CASSADMDSPLHF; CDR3 DNA: TGTGCCAGCAGTGCCGATATGGATTCACCCCTCCACTTT
CDR3 length: 13; V gene: TRBV19; J gene: TRBJ1-2; clone size: -; D gene: TRBD1; CDR3 protein: CASSIEGAWGYTF; CDR3 DNA: TGTGCCAGTAGTATCGAGGGGGCATGGGGCTACACCTTC
CDR3 length: 14; V gene: TRBV11-2; J gene: TRBJ1-2; clone size: -; D gene: TRBD1; CDR3 protein: CASSLTGASYGYTF; CDR3 DNA: TGTGCCAGCAGCTTGACAGGGGCCTCCTATGGCTACACCTTC
CDR3 length: 13; V gene: TRBV6-5; J gene: TRBJ2-7; clone size: many; D gene: TRBD1; CDR3 protein: CASEDRAKNEQYF; CDR3 DNA: TGTGCCAGCGAAGACAGGGCTAAAAACGAGCAGTACTTC